The rows below give T cell receptor beta chains drawn from one sample of a study of Ad26.COV2.S vaccination and SARS-CoV-2 variants. Some clones are missing from TCRdb's copy, which holds only in-frame ones; the method was immunoSEQ multiplex PCR. The sample has roughly 330,000 clones; under 90% are singletons. The sample was peripheral blood, taken in a trial of Ad26.COV2.S vaccine versus placebo. The receptors were gathered from a person between 18 and 60 years old who received the Ad26.COV2.S COVID-19 vaccine or a placebo. Both conserved end residues are part of each CDR3. The D gene is left open where the match is weak. Not every row has a clone size; where given, it reads once, few, many or a size class.

J gene,V gene,clone size,D gene,CDR3 DNA,CDR3 protein
TRBJ1-4,TRBV7-9,NA,NA,TGTGCCATCGAGAGAACAGGGATCGAAAAACTGTTTTTT,CAIERTGIEKLFF
TRBJ2-7,TRBV5-4,few,NA,TGTGCCAGCAGCCTTGAGTCCTCCTACGAGCAGTACTTC,CASSLESSYEQYF
TRBJ1-3,TRBV4-1,NA,NA,TGCGCCAGCAGCCAGGCTACCCAGAGCTCTGGAAACACCATATATTTT,CASSQATQSSGNTIYF
TRBJ2-7,TRBV27,NA,TRBD2,TGTGCCAGCAGTTTAGCGGGACTAGCCGTTGGGTACGAGCAGTACTTC,CASSLAGLAVGYEQYF
TRBJ2-5,TRBV5-6,few,NA,TGTGCCAGCAGCTTGAAAGGGGGTGTAGAGACCCAGTACTTC,CASSLKGGVETQYF
TRBJ2-3,TRBV2,NA,NA,TGTGCCAGCACAGGGGTGAGCACAGATACGCAGTATTTT,CASTGVSTDTQYF
TRBJ2-1,TRBV13,NA,TRBD2,TGTGCCAGCAGCTTTGGGCTAGCGGAGATCGATGAGCAGTTCTTC,CASSFGLAEIDEQFF
TRBJ2-3,TRBV5-5,NA,TRBD1,TGTGCCAGCAGCTTCGGACAGGGTGTAGATACGCAGTATTTT,CASSFGQGVDTQYF
TRBJ2-1,TRBV25-1,NA,NA,TGTGCCAGCAGTGAAAGGCGGGCGTCCTACAATGAGCAGTTCTTC,CASSERRASYNEQFF
TRBJ2-1,TRBV6-5,NA,NA,TGTGCCAGCAGTTACTGGCAAAGCTCCTACAATGAGCAGTTCTTC,CASSYWQSSYNEQFF
TRBJ1-1,TRBV7-9,NA,TRBD1,TGTGCCAGCAGCTTAGTGGGACAGGGTATCACTGAAGCTTTCTTT,CASSLVGQGITEAFF
TRBJ2-3,TRBV7-2,NA,NA,TGTGCCAGCAGCTTGGGGTTCACAGATACGCAGTATTTT,CASSLGFTDTQYF
TRBJ1-1,TRBV3-1/TRBV3-2,NA,NA,TGTGCCAGCAGCCAAGACCTCCGGGGGGGACACCTGAGTGGCACTGAAGCTTTCTTT,CASSQDLRGGHLSGTEAFF
TRBJ2-1,TRBV15,NA,TRBD1,TGTGCCACCAGCAGAGCCGAGACAGGGTTCAATAGGAATGAGCAGTTCTTC,CATSRAETGFNRNEQFF
TRBJ2-7,TRBV10-3,NA,NA,TGTGCCATCAGTGAGCTAGGGAACGGGCAGTACTTC,CAISELGNGQYF
TRBJ2-7,TRBV7-2,NA,NA,TGTGCCAGCAGCTTAGCGCCCGGCGTCTACGAGCAGTACTTC,CASSLAPGVYEQYF
TRBJ1-5,TRBV4-3,once,NA,TGCGCCAGCAGCCAAGATGGGGGGGTACAGCCCCAGCATTTT,CASSQDGGVQPQHF
TRBJ2-1,TRBV7-9,NA,TRBD1,TGTGCCAGCAGCCTCGGACAGGGGCCTACGAATGAGCAGTTCTTC,CASSLGQGPTNEQFF
TRBJ1-1,TRBV3-1/TRBV3-2,NA,TRBD1,TGTGCCAGCAGCCCCACAGGGGATGAGGTATGGACTGAAGCTTTCTTT,CASSPTGDEVWTEAFF
TRBJ2-2,TRBV2,few,NA,TGTGCCAGCAGTGAACAAGTCGTCGGGGAGCTGTTTTTT,CASSEQVVGELFF
TRBJ1-4,TRBV27,NA,NA,TGTGCCAGCCGCCTTTGGGGAGTGACTAATGAAAAACTGTTTTTT,CASRLWGVTNEKLFF
TRBJ1-6,TRBV6-6,NA,NA,TGTGCCAGCAGTTCCTATTCACCCCTCCACTTT,CASSSYSPLHF
TRBJ2-3,TRBV7-6,once,NA,TGTGCCAGCAGCACGCCGATCGGGAGTTCGGGTGAAAGGACAGATACGCAGTATTTT,CASSTPIGSSGERTDTQYF
TRBJ2-5,TRBV29-1,NA,NA,TGCAGCGTGGCGCGGGATTATCAGGGAGAGACCCAGTACTTC,CSVARDYQGETQYF
TRBJ1-2,TRBV2,NA,NA,TGTGCCAGCAGTGTGCAGTCGACTCACTATGGCTACACCTTC,CASSVQSTHYGYTF
TRBJ1-1,TRBV7-2,NA,NA,TGTGCCAGCAGCCTGGGGGGAAAGAGCACTGAAGCTTTCTTT,CASSLGGKSTEAFF
TRBJ2-1,TRBV4-3,NA,TRBD2,TGCGCCAGCAGCCAAGATAGAACTAGCGGTCAGGAGCAGTTCTTC,CASSQDRTSGQEQFF
TRBJ2-3,TRBV10-2,few,NA,TGCGCCAGCAGTGAGTCCCAGGGGTTGGGGTATTTT,CASSESQGLGYF
TRBJ2-2,TRBV9,NA,TRBD2,TGTGCCAGCAGCGGTGGCGGGACTAGCGGGAGGGCTTTGGCAGACGGGGAGCTGTTTTTT,CASSGGGTSGRALADGELFF
TRBJ1-1,TRBV19,NA,NA,TGTGCCAGTAGCACTCCGACAGCTACCGACACTGAAGCTTTCTTT,CASSTPTATDTEAFF
TRBJ2-2,TRBV19,NA,NA,TGTGCCAGTAGTAACGACGGCAGGGAGCTGTTTTTT,CASSNDGRELFF
TRBJ2-1,TRBV28,NA,NA,TGTGCCAGCAGTCCCCGCGGATCCTACAATGAGCAGTTCTTC,CASSPRGSYNEQFF
TRBJ2-4,TRBV6-5,NA,NA,TGTGCCAGCACTCCTACGACAGCAGGGCAATACATTCAGTACTTC,CASTPTTAGQYIQYF
TRBJ1-3,TRBV2,NA,NA,TGTGCCAGCAGTGAGGGGGGAGGCGGTGGAAACACCATATATTTT,CASSEGGGGGNTIYF
TRBJ2-2,TRBV6-2/TRBV6-3,NA,NA,TGTGCCAGCAGTTGGGTGAACAGGGATCCCGGGGAGCTGTTTTTT,CASSWVNRDPGELFF
TRBJ2-6,TRBV5-5,NA,NA,TGTGCCAGCAGTCCTGACAGCCGTACGCTCTCTGGGGCCAACGTCCTGACTTTC,CASSPDSRTLSGANVLTF
TRBJ1-2,TRBV7-9,NA,TRBD1,TGTGCCAGCAGCGACCGGGACAGGGGGGTGCATGGCTACACCTTC,CASSDRDRGVHGYTF
TRBJ1-3,TRBV10-3,NA,TRBD1,TGTGCCATCAGTGAGTCCCCGGGACAGGGGCCTGGAAACACCATATATTTT,CAISESPGQGPGNTIYF
TRBJ1-2,TRBV27,NA,NA,TGTGCCAGCAGCTTTCGGGGTCGGGGTGGCTACACCTTC,CASSFRGRGGYTF
TRBJ1-1,TRBV19,NA,TRBD1,TGTGCCAGTAGTATAAGGGGGGAATTCGGGCTTTCGGACAGGATGAACACTGAAGCTTTCTTT,CASSIRGEFGLSDRMNTEAFF
TRBJ1-1,TRBV25-1,NA,NA,TGTGCCAGCAGTGCCAACTTGCCTCAGGGCGAAGCTTTCTTT,CASSANLPQGEAFF
TRBJ1-4,TRBV25-1,NA,NA,TGTGCCAGCAGTGAATATCCGGGGAATGCTGAAAAACTGTTTTTT,CASSEYPGNAEKLFF
TRBJ1-2,TRBV29-1,few,NA,TGCAGCGAACAGACTAACTATGGCTACACCTTC,CSEQTNYGYTF
TRBJ2-7,TRBV5-6,NA,NA,TGTGCCAGCAGCGACAGCTACGAGCAGTACTTC,CASSDSYEQYF
TRBJ2-5,TRBV7-9,once,NA,TGTGCCAGCAGCTTAGGGGTTTTCGACGGAGGCAGGGGAGAGACCCAGTACTTC,CASSLGVFDGGRGETQYF
TRBJ2-1,TRBV29-1,NA,NA,TGCAGCCACACCCGGATTGGGTTCGGGGAGCAGTTCTTC,CSHTRIGFGEQFF
TRBJ1-1,TRBV12-5,NA,NA,TGTGCTAGTGGTTTGACACTGACAGGCGAAATGAACACTGAAGCTTTCTTT,CASGLTLTGEMNTEAFF
TRBJ2-1,TRBV7-2,NA,TRBD2,TGTGCCAGCAGCCCCCCGACCCAACTAGCGGAAGAATACAATGAGCAGTTCTTC,CASSPPTQLAEEYNEQFF
TRBJ1-3,TRBV9,NA,TRBD1,TGTGCCAGCAGCGCAACAGGGGGCTCTGGAAACACCATATATTTT,CASSATGGSGNTIYF
TRBJ2-2,TRBV2,NA,NA,TGTGCCAGCAGTCCAATTGAGGGAGAGGACACCGGGGAGCTGTTTTTT,CASSPIEGEDTGELFF
TRBJ2-4,TRBV19,NA,TRBD1,TGTGCCAGTAGTTATACAGGGGGGAACATTCAGTACTTC,CASSYTGGNIQYF
TRBJ1-6,TRBV10-3,NA,NA,TGTGCCATCAGTGAGTACAAGCGACGGCCCCTCCACTTT,CAISEYKRRPLHF
TRBJ2-3,TRBV4-1,NA,TRBD2,TGCGCCAGCAGCCAAGTGGAGCGGGGGAGCACAGATACGCAGTATTTT,CASSQVERGSTDTQYF
TRBJ1-2,TRBV5-1,NA,TRBD1,TGCGCCAGCAGCCCTGGACAGGGGCCCGCCTATGGCTACACCTTC,CASSPGQGPAYGYTF
TRBJ2-1,TRBV4-2,NA,TRBD2,TGTGCCAGCAGCCAAGAGACCGAGACTAGCGGGTACCTTCATGGCAATGAGCAGTTCTTC,CASSQETETSGYLHGNEQFF